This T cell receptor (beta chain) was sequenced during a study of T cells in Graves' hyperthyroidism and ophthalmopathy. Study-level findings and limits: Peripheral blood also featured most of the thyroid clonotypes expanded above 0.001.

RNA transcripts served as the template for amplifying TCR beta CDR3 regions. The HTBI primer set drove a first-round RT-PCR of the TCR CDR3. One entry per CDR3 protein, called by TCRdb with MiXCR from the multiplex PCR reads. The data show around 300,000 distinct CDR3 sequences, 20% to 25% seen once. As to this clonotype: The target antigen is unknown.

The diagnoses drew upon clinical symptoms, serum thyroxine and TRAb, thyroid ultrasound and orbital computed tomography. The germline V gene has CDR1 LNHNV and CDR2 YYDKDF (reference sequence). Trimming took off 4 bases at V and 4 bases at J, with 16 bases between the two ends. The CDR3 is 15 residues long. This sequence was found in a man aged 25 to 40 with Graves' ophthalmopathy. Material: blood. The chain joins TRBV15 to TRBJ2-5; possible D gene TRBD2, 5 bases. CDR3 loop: CATSIGRGRGETQYF. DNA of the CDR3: TGTGCCACCAGCATTGGCCGAGGGCGAGGAGAGACCCAGTACTTC.